The source of this T cell receptor beta chain is a study of human versus mouse CDR3 diversity and MHC coevolution. The study's findings and limits: Mice had fewer CDR3 deletions and insertions than humans on average.

Assay: immunoSEQ multiplex PCR; the TCRdb copy retains only in-frame clones and omits some. The data show approximately 81,000 clones, with around 93% seen just once and more than 1.1% held by the top ten. Germline trimming cut 4 bases from V and 8 bases from J; bases unmatched to any gene: 9. This CDR3 region has 14 residues. For this clone: Antigen specificity is unknown.

Sequencing was carried out using naive CD4+ T cells from blood. As to subset: CD45RO-negative CD62L-positive naive CD4 T cells. V and J are TRBV5-3 and TRBJ2-4; 7 bases map to TRBD1. TRBV5-3 is given ORF status, its function remaining uncertain. This sequence was found in a person aged 25 to 69 in good health. In nucleotides, the CDR3 is TGTGCCAGAAGCAACAGGGGATGGGCATACATTCAGTACTTC. Protein: CARSNRGWAYIQYF.